This TCR beta chain was captured by sequencing in a study of blood T cells in healthy people across ages. Each donor's blood draw was roughly 9.5 milliliters of peripheral blood. A second about 6 to 11 cycle PCR used barcoded and J-beta primers. From the 5' RACE reads, TCRdb called clonotypes with MiXCR, one entry per CDR3 protein. The table shows about 590,000 distinct CDR3 sequences, with about 30% occurring only once. This clonotype was found a few times. The TCR sequence derives from a woman older than 75 in good health. Sequencing used blood.

The CDR3 spells CASSQVWTGNQPQHF. Written as DNA, the CDR3 is TGTGCCAGCAGCCAAGTTTGGACGGGCAATCAGCCCCAGCATTTT. The genes are TRBV3-1 and TRBJ1-5, with unresolved D. The CDR3 consists of 15 residues. CDR1 and CDR2 from the germline V gene are LGHDT and YNNKEL (reference sequence). V lost 1 base to trimming and J lost 2 bases, with 9 bases between them. The variable domain in full, with the rest retrieved from reference TRBV3-1 and TRBJ1-5, is DTAVSQTPKYLVTQMGNDKSIKCEQNLGHDTMYWYKQDSKKFLKIMFSYNNKELIINETVPNRFSPKSPDKAHLNLHINSLELGDSAVYFCASSQVWTGNQPQHFGDGTRLSIL.